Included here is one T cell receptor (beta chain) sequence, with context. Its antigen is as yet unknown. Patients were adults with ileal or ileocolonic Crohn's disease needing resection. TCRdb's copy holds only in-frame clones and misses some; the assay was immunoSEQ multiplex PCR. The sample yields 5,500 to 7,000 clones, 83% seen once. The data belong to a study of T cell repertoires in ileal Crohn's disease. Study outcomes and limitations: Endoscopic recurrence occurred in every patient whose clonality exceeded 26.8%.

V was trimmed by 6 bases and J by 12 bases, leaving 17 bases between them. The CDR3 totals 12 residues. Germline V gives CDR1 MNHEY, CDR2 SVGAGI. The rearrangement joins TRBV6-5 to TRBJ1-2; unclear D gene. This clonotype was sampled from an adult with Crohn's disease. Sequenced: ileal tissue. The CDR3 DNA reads TGTGCCAGCAGAGGGTCCTCAGATGACCACACCTTC. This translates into CASRGSSDDHTF.